A single sample gave rise to the 18 T cell receptor beta chains below, sequenced in a study of T cells after somatic rescue of genetic block. Sequencing used immunoSEQ multiplex PCR; TCRdb keeps in-frame clones, though not all of them. The sample consists of over 95,000 clones, 75% to 95% of them appearing once. The source material was peripheral blood mononuclear cells (PBMCs). These receptor sequences come from a young woman.

The chain is built from TRBV2 and TRBJ2-2; no firm D call. Germline CDR1 SNHLY, CDR2 FYNNEI. The CDR3 extends over 13 amino acids. Trimming left V 2 bases short and J 4 bases short, with 5 bases between. The CDR3 DNA reads as TGTGCCAGCAGTGAAATAACCACCGGGGAGCTGTTTTTT. It specifies CASSEITTGELFF.

The chain couples TRBV28 to TRBJ1-6, with TRBD1 matching 9 bases. Germline loops: CDR1 MDHEN, CDR2 SYDVKM. J gave up 8 bases and V 6 bases, and 5 bases lay outside the gene matches. CDR3 length: 14 residues. The CDR3: CASRSGTGYSPLHF. CDR3 nucleotide sequence: TGTGCCAGCAGATCCGGGACAGGGTATTCACCCCTCCACTTT.

V usage is TRBV5-6 and J usage is TRBJ1-1; D is uncertain. Trimming removed 4 bases from V and 1 base from J, with 14 bases in between. This CDR3 has 15 amino acids. The V gene's germline CDR1 is SGHDT and CDR2 YYEEEE. CDR3 bases: TGTGCCAGCAGCATCACAAGGGTATGGAACACTGAAGCTTTCTTT. This sequence encodes CASSITRVWNTEAFF.

V is TRBV4-1 and J is TRBJ1-6; no definite D call. Germline CDR1 MGHRA, CDR2 YSYEKL. V lost 0 bases and J lost 9, with 6 bases in between. The CDR3 runs to 13 residues. The CDR3 DNA reads TGCGCCAGCAGCCAAGACTCCCTTTCACCCCTCCACTTT. Translating it yields CASSQDSLSPLHF.

This clone was found a few times. This chain links TRBV2 with TRBJ1-5, with D unclear. V lost 6 bases to trimming and J lost 2 bases, with 17 bases between them. The CDR3 extends over 16 amino acids. Germline CDR1 is SNHLY and CDR2 is FYNNEI. CDR3 DNA: TGTGCCAGCAGCCCCCCAAAGGTAGCAGGCAATCAGCCCCAGCATTTT. This translates into CASSPPKVAGNQPQHF.

The chain joins TRBV29-1 to TRBJ2-5; TRBD2 aligns across 13 bases. This CDR3 is 13 amino acids long. Germline CDR1 is SQVTM and CDR2 is ANQGSEA. The junction had 1 base not matched to a gene; V was cut back by 4 bases and J by 5 bases. The CDR3 region is CSVGGLAGETQYF. CDR3 nucleotides: TGCAGCGTTGGGGGACTAGCGGGGGAGACCCAGTACTTC.

V is TRBV29-1 and J is TRBJ2-7, with 7 nucleotides matching TRBD2. The V segment lost 2 bases and the J segment 4 bases; nucleotides outside the gene matches: 2. This CDR3 spans 12 amino acids. The germline V gene encodes CDR1 SQVTM and CDR2 ANQGSEA. CDR3 DNA: TGCAGCGTTGAACAGGGAGGGTACGAGCAGTACTTC. This translates into CSVEQGGYEQYF.

V is TRBV4-2 and J is TRBJ1-2; tentative D call: TRBD1 (6 bases). The CDR3 runs to 16 residues. V was clipped by 1 base and J by 2 bases, with 14 bases between them. Germline V gives CDR1 LGHNA, CDR2 YNFKEQ. CDR3: CASSQAPGQSNYGYTF. CDR3 sequence (DNA): TGTGCCAGCAGCCAAGCTCCTGGACAGAGCAACTATGGCTACACCTTC.

This chain connects TRBV18 to TRBJ1-3; D uncertain. The CDR3 consists of 17 residues. The germline gives CDR1 KGHSH, CDR2 LQKENI. V was shortened by 2 bases and J by 0 bases, with 14 bases between the two germline ends. This CDR3 reads CASSPNPSAPSGNTIYF. Written as DNA, the CDR3 is TGTGCCAGCTCACCAAATCCCTCTGCGCCCTCTGGAAACACCATATATTTT.

V and J are TRBV7-3 and TRBJ1-2; D may be TRBD1 (5 bases). Trimming left V 2 bases short and J 1 base short, with 14 bases between. CDR3 length: 16 amino acids. Germline V gene data show CDR1 as SGHTA and CDR2 as FQGTGA. The CDR3 nucleotides read TGTGCCAGCAGCTTATTGCCAGGGTCCAATAACTATGGCTACACCTTC. Translation: CASSLLPGSNNYGYTF.

This clone was counted a single time. This rearrangement joins TRBV19 to TRBJ2-7, with 7 nucleotides matching TRBD1. Trimming cost V 3 bases and J 7 bases; bases outside gene matches: 12. In germline, CDR1 is LNHDA, CDR2 SQIVND (reference sequence). The CDR3 loop spans 15 amino acids. CDR3 in DNA: TGTGCCAGTAGTATCGTCCCCACAGGGGCCGGGGAGCAGTACTTC. Translating gives CASSIVPTGAGEQYF.

The V and J genes are TRBV30 and TRBJ2-1; the D gene could be TRBD1 or TRBD2 (6 bases each). CDR1 is GTSNPN and CDR2 is SVGIG in the germline V gene (reference sequence). This CDR3 spans 12 amino acids. Trimming took off 4 bases at V and 6 bases at J, with 10 bases between the two ends. The CDR3 reads CAWTPGANEQFF. CDR3 DNA sequence: TGTGCCTGGACCCCGGGGGCCAATGAGCAGTTCTTC.

This chain connects TRBV11-3 to TRBJ1-1; D unclear. The CDR3 runs 13 residues. V shed 2 bases and J shed 1 base, with 5 bases lying between them. Germline CDR1 is SGHNT and CDR2 is YENEEA. The CDR3 DNA reads TGTGCCAGCAGCTTAAAGCCGAACACTGAAGCTTTCTTT. Translation: CASSLKPNTEAFF. The full variable domain, completed using reference TRBV11-3 and TRBJ1-1, is EAGVVQSPRYKIIEKKQPVAFWCNPISGHNTLYWYLQNLGQGPELLIRYENEEAVDDSQLPKDRFSAERLKGVDSTLKIQPAELGDSAVYLCASSLKPNTEAFFGQGTRLTVV.

V usage is TRBV28 and J usage is TRBJ2-3; D possibly uses TRBD1 or TRBD2 (5 bases each). The CDR3 has 14 amino acids. V was clipped by 11 bases and J by 3 bases, with 18 bases between them. Germline lookup yields CDR1 MDHEN and CDR2 SYDVKM. CDR3 in amino acids: CASTDGADTDTQYF. CDR3 nucleotides: TGTGCCTCCACCGACGGGGCCGATACAGATACGCAGTATTTT.

The chain couples TRBV7-2 to TRBJ2-3, with 13 bases lining up with TRBD2. The CDR3 spans 18 residues. V dropped 4 bases and J dropped 1; count of bases not matched to a gene: 8. The germline CDR1 and CDR2 sequences are SGHTA and FQGNSA. Here the CDR3 reads CASSSGTSGVLGTDTQYF. CDR3 DNA sequence: TGTGCCAGCAGCTCCGGGACTAGCGGGGTCCTGGGCACAGATACGCAGTATTTT.

The chain recombines TRBV29-1 with TRBJ2-7; 8 bases are a match to TRBD1. V was pared by 4 bases and J by 2 bases, with 4 bases of the junction left unmatched. This CDR3 spans 13 amino acids. Germline values: CDR1 SQVTM, CDR2 ANQGSEA. CDR3 region: CSVGGQGTYEQYF. In nucleotides, the CDR3 is TGCAGCGTTGGAGGACAGGGCACCTACGAGCAGTACTTC.

This CDR3 reads CASIPTSGAYNEQFF. The CDR3 DNA sequence: TGTGCCAGTATCCCGACTAGCGGTGCCTACAATGAGCAGTTCTTC. The rearrangement links TRBV19 to TRBJ2-1, with TRBD2 matching 9 bases. J gave up 2 bases and V 7 bases, and 6 bases lay outside the gene matches. Germline V gene sequence: CDR1 LNHDA, CDR2 SQIVND (reference sequence). The CDR3 length is 15 residues.

This rearrangement joins TRBV4-3 to TRBJ2-1; TRBD1 is a possible D gene (6 bases). The V and J ends lost 0 bases and 5 bases respectively, with 11 bases between them. The CDR3 is made up of 15 amino acids. The germline gives CDR1 LGHNA, CDR2 YSLEER. CDR3 region: CASSQEGQIHNEQFF. The CDR3 coding sequence is TGCGCCAGCAGCCAAGAAGGACAGATACACAATGAGCAGTTCTTC.